The 21 T cell receptor beta chains listed next were all sequenced from one sample in a study of T cells after yellow fever vaccination. A single record per CDR3 protein comes from TCRdb applying MiXCR to the 5' RACE reads. Of around 500,000 distinct CDR3 sequences in the sample, 20% to 25% were seen once. Sequencing used PBMCs, obtained approximately 22 days after the first yellow fever vaccination. Receptors originate from a man between 18 and 35 years old who received the YFV17D yellow fever vaccine.

This clonotype appeared a few times. This may stem from a read error, because a much larger clone lies one nucleotide away. This chain connects TRBV20-1 to TRBJ2-5, with 11 bases that match TRBD1. There are 13 residues in the CDR3. Looked up from germline, CDR1 is DFQATT and CDR2 is SNEGSKA (reference sequence). This chain's CDR3 is CSAGQGARETLYF. CDR3 DNA: TGCAGTGCTGGACAGGGGGCTAGGGAGACCCTGTACTTC.

The rearrangement links TRBV5-1 to TRBJ2-3; 11 positions match TRBD2. This CDR3 has 17 residues. The germline V gene has CDR1 SGHRS and CDR2 YFSETQ. V was pared by 5 bases and J by 3 bases, with 11 bases of the junction left unmatched. CDR3 sequence: CASRSSSSGGRTDTQYF. CDR3 nucleotide sequence: TGCGCCAGCAGGTCTTCGTCTAGCGGGGGGCGTACAGATACGCAGTATTTT.

The chain recombines TRBV7-9 with TRBJ1-6; TRBD1 matches 8 bases. Germline CDR1 reads SEHNR; CDR2 reads FQNEAQ (reference sequence). The CDR3 runs to 15 residues. Germline trimming cut 5 bases from V and 5 bases from J; bases unmatched to any gene: 5. CDR3 loop: CASSPQGVDNSPLHF. As DNA, the CDR3 is TGTGCCAGCAGCCCACAGGGGGTGGATAATTCACCCCTCCACTTT.

This clonotype has only a few counts. The chain combines TRBV5-1 with TRBJ2-5; 10 positions agree with TRBD2. The CDR3 runs 15 residues. With 4 bases clipped from V and 2 bases from J, the junction kept 5 bases outside the gene matches. Germline CDR1 SGHRS, CDR2 YFSETQ. CDR3 bases: TGCGCCAGCAGCGAAGGGACTAGCGTTCAAGAGACCCAGTACTTC. Its translation is CASSEGTSVQETQYF.

The table lists this clonotype with a few counts. The CDR3 sequence: CASPQEGEVQPQHF. The CDR3, as DNA: TGTGCCAGCCCCCAGGAGGGGGAGGTTCAGCCCCAGCATTTT. The chain joins TRBV12-3 or TRBV12-4 to TRBJ1-5, with a possible D match to TRBD1 (6 bases). V lost 8 bases and J lost 6, with 17 bases in between. There are 14 residues in the CDR3.

The genes are TRBV5-1 and TRBJ2-1; the D gene is possibly TRBD1 (5 bases). This CDR3 has 12 amino acids. Trimming removed 0 bases from V and 10 bases from J, with 8 bases in between. Germline assignment: CDR1 SGHRS and CDR2 YFSETQ. The CDR3 nucleotides read TGCGCCAGCAGCTTGGAAAAGGGGGAGCAGTTCTTC. This codes for CASSLEKGEQFF.

The CDR3 coding sequence is TGTGCCAGCAGCTTCTTTGGCCCGACAGGGCGCCATGGCTACACCTTC. This gives the protein CASSFFGPTGRHGYTF. The chain links TRBV7-9 to TRBJ1-2; TRBD1 agrees at 7 bases. Germline V CDR1 and CDR2: SEHNR, FQNEAQ (reference sequence). CDR3 length equals 16 residues. Trimming removed 3 bases from V and 6 bases from J; junction bases left unmatched: 13.

This clonotype turned up a few times. The CDR3 region is CASSEQSNYGYTF. CDR3 DNA sequence: TGTGCCAGCAGTGAACAGTCTAACTATGGCTACACCTTC. J is TRBJ1-2 and V is TRBV25-1, with D unresolved. Per germline, CDR1 MGHDK and CDR2 SYGVNS. V lost 2 bases to trimming and J lost 0 bases, with 4 bases between them. CDR3 length: 13 residues.

The V and J genes are TRBV5-6 and TRBJ1-1, with TRBD1 matching over 9 bases. This CDR3 is 16 amino acids long. The junction had 5 bases not matched to a gene; V was cut back by 1 base and J by 1 base. Germline V gene lookup returns CDR1 SGHDT and CDR2 YYEEEE. In nucleotides, the CDR3 is TGTGCCAGCAGCTTGTTCGTGGGACAGGGGAACACTGAAGCTTTCTTT. This codes for CASSLFVGQGNTEAFF.

There are a few counts of this clonotype. The J gene is TRBJ2-7, the V gene TRBV6-2 or TRBV6-3; the match to TRBD1 covers 7 bases. The CDR3 extends over 13 amino acids. Unmatched junction bases numbered 8, after V lost 5 bases and J lost 7 bases. Germline CDR1 and CDR2: MNHEY and SVGEGT. CDR3 DNA: TGTGCCAGCAGTATTAGGGACAGCTGGGAGCAGTACGTC. It codes for CASSIRDSWEQYV.

The V and J genes are TRBV19 and TRBJ2-1; 7 nucleotides line up with TRBD2. The CDR3 has 15 amino acids. Germline CDR1 and CDR2: LNHDA and SQIVND (reference sequence). V dropped 6 bases and J dropped 9; count of bases not matched to a gene: 14. CDR3 protein: CASRPLAVLSSEQFF. CDR3 nucleotides: TGTGCCAGTAGACCTCTAGCGGTTCTCAGTAGTGAGCAGTTCTTC.

This clonotype has only a few counts. The chain recombines TRBV29-1 with TRBJ1-4; D is unclear. This CDR3 is 13 amino acids long. Per the germline V gene, CDR1 is SQVTM and CDR2 is ANQGSEA. V lost 4 bases to trimming and J lost 2 bases, with 8 bases between them. The CDR3 DNA sequence: TGCAGCGTTGCGCAGCGCACTAATGAAAAACTGTTTTTT. Translation: CSVAQRTNEKLFF.

This rearrangement joins TRBV6-5 to TRBJ2-5; D is undetermined. This CDR3 comprises 14 residues. Germline CDR1 reads MNHEY; CDR2 reads SVGAGI. Trimming took 2 bases from V and 5 from J, leaving 12 bases between them. The CDR3 here is CASSYALKGETQYF. The CDR3 bases are TGTGCCAGCAGTTACGCCTTGAAGGGTGAGACCCAGTACTTC.

This rearrangement joins TRBV4-3 to TRBJ2-2; D remains ambiguous. Germline V CDR1 and CDR2: LGHNA, YSLEER. V dropped 4 bases and J dropped 4 bases, with 13 bases sitting between them. The CDR3 is 15 residues long. The CDR3 nucleotides are TGCGCCAGCAGCCGAACGAAACAAGGCACCGGGGAGCTGTTTTTT. This codes for CASSRTKQGTGELFF.

In this sample, this clonotype turned up a few times. The genes are TRBV6-5 and TRBJ1-5; no reliable D call. CDR1 MNHEY and CDR2 SVGAGI come from the germline V gene. CDR3 length: 16 residues. Trimming took off 2 bases at V and 2 bases at J, with 13 bases between the two ends. The CDR3 DNA is TGTGCCAGCAGTTACCGTAAGGGTTGGGGCAATCAGCCCCAGCATTTT. Protein sequence: CASSYRKGWGNQPQHF.

This clonotype was found a few times. The chain has TRBV7-2 and TRBJ2-3; TRBD1 is a possible D gene (5 bases). There are 16 residues in the CDR3. The V end lost 5 bases, the J end lost 2 bases, and 17 bases lay between the germline ends. Per germline, CDR1 SGHTA and CDR2 FQGNSA. CDR3 protein: CASSPWTHESTDTQYF. The CDR3 nucleotides are TGTGCCAGCAGCCCTTGGACACACGAGTCCACAGATACGCAGTATTTT.

This sequence joins TRBV20-1 and TRBJ2-1, with a possible D match to TRBD2 (6 bases). CDR3 length equals 13 residues. Trimming left V 6 bases short and J 8 bases short, with 17 bases between. Germline CDR1 DFQATT, CDR2 SNEGSKA (reference sequence). The CDR3 DNA sequence: TGCAGTGCCCCGGGACTCCCTAAGGATGAGCAGTTCTTC. It codes for CSAPGLPKDEQFF.

This clonotype has a count of ten or more. V gene TRBV5-6 combines with J gene TRBJ2-7; D possibly corresponds to TRBD1 (5 bases). From germline, CDR1 is SGHDT and CDR2 YYEEEE. V lost 2 bases and J lost 2, with 8 bases in between. The CDR3 has 13 residues. This CDR3 reads CASSLRGTYEQYV. The DNA for the CDR3 is TGTGCCAGCAGCTTAAGGGGTACCTACGAGCAGTACGTC.

The chain couples TRBV20-1 to TRBJ2-2, with D perhaps being TRBD1 or TRBD2 (5 bases each). The CDR3 runs 12 residues. Per the germline V gene, CDR1 is DFQATT and CDR2 is SNEGSKA (reference sequence). Trimming removed 6 bases at V and 9 bases at J, with 14 bases between. The CDR3 reads CSARNGARELFF. In DNA, the CDR3 is TGCAGTGCAAGGAACGGGGCCCGGGAGCTGTTTTTT.

The rearrangement joins TRBV10-3 to TRBJ1-6; no clear D gene. The CDR3 length is 13 residues. V lost 6 bases and J 8 bases, leaving 11 bases between the germline ends. Germline loops: CDR1 ENHRY, CDR2 SYGVKD. This CDR3 is CAISDRADSPLHF. CDR3 nucleotide sequence: TGTGCCATCAGCGACCGAGCCGATTCACCCCTCCACTTT.

The chain carries TRBV12-3 or TRBV12-4 and TRBJ1-6; D is perhaps TRBD1 (5 bases). This CDR3 is built from 14 residues. The germline V and J ends were trimmed by 6 bases and 9 bases, with 15 bases remaining between them. CDR3 sequence: CASSLRADRSPLHF. In DNA form, the CDR3 reads TGTGCCAGCAGCCTCAGGGCCGATCGTTCACCCCTCCACTTT.